The 4 T cell receptor beta chains below all came from one sample that was sequenced in a study of blood T cell repertoires in COVID-19. Assay used: immunoSEQ multiplex PCR; TCRdb lists only in-frame clones, some missing. The sample yields about 380,000 clones, more than 75% seen once. The material sequenced was PBMCs or T cells enriched from blood (not recorded which). These receptors came from a young man who had recovered from COVID-19.

This clone was seen a few times. A junction end diverges from the germline sequence, so it may reflect a read error. The rearrangement links TRBV7-7 to TRBJ2-1; 7 bases fit TRBD2. The CDR3 sequence is 13 residues long. Germline loops: CDR1 SSHAT, CDR2 FNYEAQ (reference sequence). This CDR3 reads CASSKQRGSEQFF. CDR3 in DNA: TGTGCTAGCAGCAAGCAGCGGGGCAGTGAGCAGTTCTTC.

V is TRBV19 and J is TRBJ1-2; perhaps TRBD1 as D (5 bases). Per the germline V gene, CDR1 is LNHDA and CDR2 is SQIVND (reference sequence). V shed 3 bases and J shed 7 bases, with 15 bases lying between them. This CDR3 region has 14 residues. DNA for the CDR3: TGTGCCAGTAGTATCGGGGGTGATCCCCCTGGCTACACCTTC. This encodes CASSIGGDPPGYTF.

The V and J genes are TRBV7-8 and TRBJ1-5; 9 bases fit TRBD1. V lost 4 bases, J lost 4 bases, and 8 bases stayed unmatched. CDR1 SGHVS and CDR2 FQNEAQ come from the germline V gene. The CDR3 extends over 16 amino acids. The CDR3 DNA follows: TGTGCCAGCAGCTCAGAGAGGACAGGGGTAAATCAGCCCCAGCATTTT. It specifies CASSSERTGVNQPQHF.

The chain is built from TRBV4-3 and TRBJ1-5; possible D gene TRBD1, 5 bases. Trimming took off 0 bases at V and 6 bases at J, with 9 bases between the two ends. This CDR3 has 14 amino acids. Germline CDR1 reads LGHNA; CDR2 reads YSLEER. The CDR3 sequence: CASSQEVGPQPQHF. The CDR3 region has the DNA TGCGCCAGCAGCCAAGAAGTGGGGCCTCAGCCCCAGCATTTT.